This TCR beta chain was sequenced in a study of T cell clonotyping in hematopoietic cell transplantation (dated by TCRdb to the early 2020s). As for the study more broadly: Blood from recipients was drawn about 28 days before transplant and again at days 30, 100 and 180 after transplant. Recruitment of patients ran from 2015 to early 2017, and follow-up continued until late 2020 or until death. A total of roughly 150 blood samples were collected in the study from some 37 consecutive transplant recipients and their related donors.

Nuclei Lysis Solution was used to extract genomic DNA from fresh or cryopreserved unfractionated peripheral blood mononuclear cells. The CDR1 and CDR2 encoded by the germline V gene are SQVTM and ANQGSEA. The V end gives up 3 bases and the J end 7 bases, leaving 5 bases in the junction not matched to a gene. Including cysteine and phenylalanine, the CDR3 has 12 amino acids. Only CDR3 DNA remains: 36 bases, in frame from the first base. The immunoSEQ assay, a bias-controlled multiplex PCR with V- and J-specific primers, was used to amplify TCR beta CDR3 regions from genomic DNA. In a second PCR step, the CDR3 amplicons were tagged with a proprietary barcode plus Illumina adapter sequences. An Illumina MiSeq instrument was used for sequencing of the CDR3 libraries. Concerning the study's data processing: immunoSEQ Analyzer 3.0 was used for export and quality control, with R Bioconductor and Immunarch used for downstream analyses. Only productive rearrangements in the normalized downsampled data set went into calculating the repertoire metrics. In the normalized cohort, a clonotype counted as pathologically expanded if the clonotype was larger than 5 templates. The Inverse Simpson Index served as the measure of repertoire diversity. The non-normalized data set was used for CMV-specificity analyses so that all clonotypes could be captured. What TCRdb holds here is the immuneACCESS table cut down to in-frame rearrangements. Part of the clones is not present; checked against another copy, under half of the missing clones reflect an unresolved V gene, and the others are unexplained. V and J calls and clone size are given by that table; D and trimming were obtained from the DNA. The sample includes more than 12,000 clones, with about 60% observed a single time. The ten largest clones take up around a tenth of the sample.

On the study overall, not on this receptor specifically: Only a small fraction of recipient repertoires overlapped donor repertoires, with over 95% appearing de novo at the given depth. Sample size was limited, and cells were not sorted, so CD4 and CD8 repertoire contributions could not be separated. Recipient TCR diversity fell after transplant, with pathologically expanded clonotypes rising progressively from day 30 to day 180. Broader posttransplant TCR repertoire diversity was predicted by donor and pretransplant recipient Inverse Simpson Index values.

Notes on this clone: Its antigen is not yet known. One base away there is no much larger clone; base qualities are not given.

The source is a human donor who either received an allogeneic hematopoietic cell transplant for a myeloid malignancy or was a related donor (not recorded which). Some clones in this sample may be carry-over from other donors' samples. The V and J genes are TRBV29-1 and TRBJ2-7, with TRBD1 identical over 8 junction bases. The sample consisted of PBMCs. The CDR3 in this case is CSVDAGGREQYF. The bases read TGCAGCGTTGATGCAGGGGGCAGGGAGCAGTACTTC.